The clone carrying this T cell receptor (beta chain) occurred a few times. Antigen specificity is unknown. This sample was included in a study of cytomegalovirus exposure and HLA in healthy donors. The study, taken as a whole, reports: A missense DCLRE1C variant was associated with V- and J-gene trimming of TCR beta chains in a later analysis, and an independent cohort replicated the association. A later analysis found that most CMV-associated TCR beta chains appeared HLA-restricted.

PCR was performed using 60 Vbeta and 13 Jbeta primers. Only in-frame clones appear in the TCRdb table, and some are missing; sequencing was by immunoSEQ multiplex PCR. The data show about 170,000 clones, 65% to 85% seen once. The receptor was isolated from a woman aged 45 to 65 in good health and CMV-seropositive. The specimen sequenced was PBMCs.

The CDR3 region has the DNA TGCGCCAGCAAACTACAAACGAACACTGAAGCTTTCTTT. As protein: CASKLQTNTEAFF. The chain combines TRBV5-1 with TRBJ1-1; no definite D call. V lost 6 bases to trimming and J lost 1 base, with 10 bases between them. This CDR3 contains 13 residues. Germline CDR1 SGHRS, CDR2 YFSETQ.